The 6 T cell receptor beta chains given below trace back to one sample, sequenced in a study of T-cell reconstitution after alpha-beta-depleted transplantation in children. Preparation of the TCRbeta library used unique molecular identifiers. MiXCR, applied by TCRdb to the PCR reads, yields one record per CDR3 protein. The sample holds some 830,000 distinct CDR3 sequences, approximately 15% seen once. This material consisted of PBMCs, mostly from graft donor cells, taken 360 days after TCRalphabeta/CD19-depleted stem cell transplant. These receptors all come from a male patient aged 10 to 17 who had a stem cell transplant for acute lymphoblastic leukemia, so the T cells may come from the graft donor.

This clonotype was found many times. This chain connects TRBV10-3 to TRBJ2-7, with 8 positions matching TRBD1. J lost 1 base, V lost 7 bases, and 6 bases had no gene match. CDR3 length: 14 residues. Germline V CDR1 and CDR2: ENHRY, SYGVKD. The CDR3 sequence is CAIKGQGASYEQYF. The CDR3, as DNA: TGTGCCATCAAGGGGCAGGGGGCGTCCTACGAGCAGTACTTC.

The gene calls are TRBV7-2 and TRBJ1-2; TRBD1 might be the D (5 bases). The CDR3 has 15 residues. Germline assignment: CDR1 SGHTA and CDR2 FQGNSA. The ends were cut back, 0 bases at V and 4 bases at J, with 12 bases in the middle. In DNA, the CDR3 is TGTGCCAGCAGCTTAGCGCAGGGCCAGTTCTATGGCTACACCTTC. Amino acids: CASSLAQGQFYGYTF.

This clonotype has more than one count but fewer than ten. The V and J genes are TRBV29-1 and TRBJ2-7; TRBD1 agrees at 8 bases. The CDR3 is 14 amino acids. Germline-derived CDR1 and CDR2 are SQVTM and ANQGSEA. Trimming cost V 7 bases and J 7 bases; bases outside gene matches: 15. CDR3 amino acids: CSARTGTIVFEQYF. CDR3 DNA sequence: TGCAGCGCCCGGACAGGGACAATCGTTTTTGAGCAGTACTTC.

This sequence joins TRBV18 and TRBJ2-5; either TRBD1 or TRBD2 may fit D (6 bases each). Trimming stripped 3 bases from V and 4 bases from J, with 9 bases between. Germline V gene sequence: CDR1 KGHSH, CDR2 LQKENI. This CDR3 region has 13 residues. CDR3 bases: TGTGCCAGCTCACCGCGGGACACAGAGACCCAGTACTTC. Its translation is CASSPRDTETQYF.

The chain is built from TRBV2 and TRBJ2-1, with TRBD2 identical over 12 bases. V was clipped by 6 bases and J by 6 bases; unmatched bases: 9. CDR3 length equals 16 residues. Germline V gene lookup returns CDR1 SNHLY and CDR2 FYNNEI. The CDR3 loop reads CASSRRLAGETNEQFF. The CDR3 region has the DNA TGTGCCAGCAGCCGCCGACTAGCGGGAGAGACCAATGAGCAGTTCTTC.

This clonotype was seen ten or more times. The V and J genes are TRBV4-1 and TRBJ2-7, with TRBD1 as a possible D gene (6 bases). This CDR3 region has 15 residues. Germline CDR1 and CDR2: MGHRA and YSYEKL. V was pared by 0 bases and J by 3 bases, with 12 bases between. CDR3 sequence: CASSQDGTPFYEQYF. The CDR3 DNA reads as TGCGCCAGCAGCCAAGATGGGACACCTTTCTACGAGCAGTACTTC.